This T cell receptor beta chain was recovered during a study of Ad26.COV2.S vaccination and SARS-CoV-2 variants. The protocol was immunoSEQ multiplex PCR, while the TCRdb copy is restricted to in-frame clones and leaves out a portion. The repertoire has more than 300,000 clones, 86% of them found once; the top ten carry approximately 12%. Study-wide results and limits: The analyses of TCR breadth and depth may have understated the size of total T cell responses. Considerable breadth of spike-specific CD8+ and CD4+ T cell responses has reportedly been documented following vaccination. Placebo recipients trailed vaccine recipients in spike-specific TCR breadth.

The CDR3 is 16 amino acids. The V gene's germline CDR1 is MRHNA and CDR2 SNTAGT. The V end lost 0 bases, the J end lost 0 bases, and 10 bases lay between the germline ends. Treatment noted: some 20 received Ad26.COV2.S at low or high dose, single or two shots; 5 received placebo; per-sample allocation not given. Each sample was drawn 63 days after the first injection (of vaccine or placebo). It was an adult aged 18-55 years in Boston who was the donor. A word on this clone: Antigen unknown.

The chain recombines TRBV6-4 with TRBJ2-3; D uncertain. The starting material was peripheral blood, obtained in a trial of Ad26.COV2.S vaccine versus placebo. The TCR was taken from a person aged 18-60 years who received the Ad26.COV2.S COVID-19 vaccine or a placebo. For the CDR3, the DNA is TGTGCCAGCAGTGACTCCCCATCGGGCAGCACAGATACGCAGTATTTT. It codes for CASSDSPSGSTDTQYF.